This record looks at one T cell receptor beta chain sequence and its context. Original data processing: Reference gene primer amplification gave nucleated cell count estimates. Assay used: immunoSEQ multiplex PCR; TCRdb lists only in-frame clones, some missing. The V and J calls and the clone size are those of that table, but D and trimming were determined from the DNA. Among about 170,000 clones, 70% to 85% were seen once, and the ten largest hold 6.5% to 9%. V was clipped by 6 bases and J by 0 bases; unmatched bases: 7. The V gene's germline CDR1 is MNHEY and CDR2 SVGEGT. This CDR3 comprises 16 residues. This sample was included in a study of blood T cell repertoires in COVID-19. Study summary: Acute and convalescent COVID-19 samples came from the United States, Italy and Spain.

The source is a woman in her thirties or forties with COVID-19, enrolled during active disease. The chain couples TRBV6-2 or TRBV6-3 to TRBJ2-7; 11 bases match TRBD2. The sequencing sample was made of peripheral blood. The CDR3 DNA reads TGTGCCAGCAGCTCCCATAGCGGGAGGGACTCCTACGAGCAGTACTTC. Translated, it gives CASSSHSGRDSYEQYF.